The 8 T cell receptor beta chains presented below share a single source sample, sequenced in a study of blood T cell repertoires in COVID-19. Using immunoSEQ multiplex PCR, the repertoire was profiled, and TCRdb retains in-frame clones only, with some absent. The sample carries 250,000 to 300,000 clones, around 86% recorded once. The material sequenced was peripheral blood. These receptor sequences come from a man in his forties or fifties with acute or convalescent COVID-19.

The chain recombines TRBV10-1 with TRBJ1-5, with D unresolved. CDR1 is WNHNN and CDR2 is SYGVQD in the germline V gene (reference sequence). The V end was cut by 4 bases, the J end by 0 bases, with 4 bases between. This CDR3 contains 13 residues. CDR3 protein: CASSGHSNQPQHF. CDR3 coding DNA: TGCGCCAGCAGTGGACATAGCAATCAGCCCCAGCATTTT.

The V gene is TRBV4-2, the J gene TRBJ2-2, with 13 bases lining up with TRBD2. Losses at the gene ends were 1 base for V and 6 bases for J; bases not matched to a gene: 8. CDR3 size: 18 residues. Germline values: CDR1 LGHNA, CDR2 YNFKEQ. The CDR3 sequence is CASSQVSLAGGQSGELFF. The CDR3 DNA follows: TGTGCCAGCAGCCAAGTCTCACTAGCGGGGGGGCAATCCGGGGAGCTGTTTTTT.

J is TRBJ2-3 and V is TRBV11-2; D possibly corresponds to TRBD2 (6 bases). Germline CDR1 is SGHAT and CDR2 is FQNNGV. This CDR3 has 13 amino acids. The V and J ends lost 4 bases and 6 bases respectively, with 11 bases between them. CDR3: CASSSLGRDTQYF. CDR3 bases: TGTGCCAGCAGCTCCCTGGGGAGGGATACGCAGTATTTT. The variable domain in full, completed from reference TRBV11-2 and TRBJ2-3, reads EAGVAQSPRYKIIEKRQSVAFWCNPISGHATLYWYQQILGQGPKLLIQFQNNGVVDDSQLPKDRFSAERLKGVDSTLKIQPAKLEDSAVYLCASSSLGRDTQYFGPGTRLTVL.

The chain links TRBV18 to TRBJ1-2; tentatively, D is TRBD1 (6 bases). Germline V CDR1 and CDR2: KGHSH, LQKENI. V lost 2 bases, J lost 7 bases, and 11 bases lay in between. CDR3 length equals 13 residues. CDR3 in DNA: TGTGCCAGCTCACCAACCGGGGGGCCTGGCTACACCTTC. Translated, it gives CASSPTGGPGYTF.

The gene calls are TRBV5-1 and TRBJ2-1, with 11 positions matching TRBD2. The V gene end was trimmed by 4 bases and the J gene end by 5 bases; junction bases not matched to a gene: 14. Germline CDR1 and CDR2: SGHRS and YFSETQ. The length of the CDR3 is 18 residues. The CDR3 DNA sequence: TGCGCCAGCAGCCGAGGCTCGGCTAGCGGGGGGCGGCACAATGAGCAGTTCTTC. Its protein product is CASSRGSASGGRHNEQFF.

This sequence joins TRBV18 and TRBJ2-3; D possibly corresponds to TRBD1 (5 bases). This CDR3 has 15 residues. Germline V gene sequence: CDR1 KGHSH, CDR2 LQKENI. Deletions cut 2 bases from V and 6 bases from J, with 15 bases between. CDR3 region: CASSPGQGILDTQYF. The CDR3 DNA reads TGTGCCAGCTCACCAGGGCAGGGTATATTGGATACGCAGTATTTT.

The V gene is TRBV6-5, the J gene TRBJ1-1; TRBD1 agrees at 9 bases. The ends lost 7 bases at V and 0 bases at J; junction bases unmatched: 6. Per the germline V gene, CDR1 is MNHEY and CDR2 is SVGAGI. The CDR3 extends over 15 amino acids. The CDR3 protein is CASTPTGGVNTEAFF. Written as DNA, the CDR3 is TGTGCCAGCACCCCGACAGGGGGGGTGAACACTGAAGCTTTCTTT.

The chain recombines TRBV13 with TRBJ2-2; no clear D gene. Looked up from germline, CDR1 is PRHDT and CDR2 is FYEKMQ (reference sequence). This CDR3 is 12 amino acids long. Trimming pared 5 bases from V and 5 bases from J, leaving 6 bases between. The CDR3 nucleotides are TGTGCCAGCAGCACGAGTACCGGGGAGCTGTTTTTT. It translates to CASSTSTGELFF. Based on the CDR3 plus reference TRBV13 and TRBJ2-2, the full variable domain is AAGVIQSPRHLIKEKRETATLKCYPIPRHDTVYWYQQGPGQDPQFLISFYEKMQSDKGSIPDRFSAQQFSDYHSELNMSSLELGDSALYFCASSTSTGELFFGEGSRLTVL.